The rows below give T cell receptor beta chains drawn from one sample of a study of Tregs in tolerant kidney transplant recipients. The method was immunoSEQ multiplex PCR; TCRdb's version includes in-frame clones alone and lacks a portion of them. The sample has 50,000 to 80,000 clones, 95% to 98% seen once. The specimen was Tregs from blood, collected before the transplant. These receptors came from a human donor who received a combined kidney and bone marrow transplant. Each CDR3 is given with its conserved first and last residue. D genes are given only for firm matches. Some rows have no size entry. The others give once, few or many, or a class for an expanded clone.

>NA|TRBV29-1|few|TRBJ2-7
CSVEGSQDTYEQYF
TGCAGCGTTGAAGGAAGCCAGGATACCTACGAGCAGTACTTC
>TRBD2|TRBV6-6|NA|TRBJ2-2
CASRRTSGINTGELFF
TGTGCCAGCAGGCGGACTAGCGGGATAAACACCGGGGAGCTGTTTTTT
>NA|TRBV11-2|NA|TRBJ2-7
CASSLELGPYEQYF
TGTGCCAGCAGCTTAGAACTAGGACCCTACGAGCAGTACTTC
>TRBD2|TRBV5-5|NA|TRBJ2-5
CASSFRLAGAQETQYF
TGTGCCAGCAGCTTCAGACTAGCGGGGGCCCAAGAGACCCAGTACTTC
>TRBD1|TRBV6-5|NA|TRBJ1-2
CASRIPGTGFGYTF
TGTGCCAGCAGAATCCCCGGGACAGGGTTTGGCTACACCTTC
>NA|TRBV29-1|NA|TRBJ2-1
CSVGSLSPIEQFF
TGCAGCGTTGGTAGTTTATCTCCGATAGAGCAGTTCTTC
>TRBD2|TRBV7-6|NA|TRBJ2-3
CASSDRAGGGTDTQYF
TGTGCCAGCAGCGATCGAGCGGGAGGTGGCACAGATACGCAGTATTTT
>TRBD2|TRBV5-4|NA|TRBJ2-7
CASSPGGGNEQYF
TGTGCCAGCAGCCCGGGGGGGGGAAACGAGCAGTACTTC
>NA|TRBV5-1|NA|TRBJ1-5
CASSSRENQPQHF
TGCGCCAGCAGCTCTAGGGAGAATCAGCCCCAGCATTTT
>TRBD2|TRBV6-5|NA|TRBJ2-2
CASKTGGGAPGELFF
TGTGCCAGCAAAACTGGCGGGGGGGCCCCCGGGGAGCTGTTTTTT
>TRBD1|TRBV7-8|NA|TRBJ2-1
CASRRSGTGSYNEQFF
TGTGCCAGCAGACGTTCCGGGACAGGGTCCTACAATGAGCAGTTCTTC
>TRBD2|TRBV6-1|once|TRBJ2-7
CASRQLAAYEQYF
TGTGCCAGCCGGCAACTAGCGGCTTACGAGCAGTACTTC
>TRBD2|TRBV5-1|once|TRBJ2-5
CASSLGGLAGETQYF
TGCGCCAGCAGCTTGGGAGGACTAGCCGGTGAGACCCAGTACTTC
>TRBD2|TRBV9|NA|TRBJ2-1
CASSAGGSSYNEQFF
TGTGCCAGCAGCGCCGGGGGGAGCTCCTACAATGAGCAGTTCTTC
>NA|TRBV2|NA|TRBJ2-2
CASSGRGIRNTGELFF
TGTGCCAGCAGTGGTAGGGGGATCCGGAACACCGGGGAGCTGTTTTTT
>NA|TRBV25-1|NA|TRBJ2-7
CASSDPLQDVYEQYF
TGTGCCAGCAGTGACCCGTTACAGGACGTATACGAGCAGTACTTC
>TRBD1|TRBV2|NA|TRBJ1-2
CAKTGAGYGYTF
TGTGCCAAGACAGGGGCGGGGTATGGCTACACCTTC
>NA|TRBV5-1|NA|TRBJ2-3
CASRQSTDTQYF
TGCGCCAGCCGACAGAGTACAGATACGCAGTATTTT
>NA|TRBV28|NA|TRBJ1-4
CASSFGGATNEKLFF
TGTGCCAGCAGTTTTGGGGGGGCAACTAATGAAAAACTGTTTTTT
>TRBD1|TRBV18|NA|TRBJ2-3
CASSQGAGTDTQYF
TGTGCCAGCTCACAGGGGGCTGGCACAGATACGCAGTATTTT
>NA|TRBV25-1|NA|TRBJ2-3
CASSEFWQGNPGTQYF
TGTGCCAGCAGTGAATTTTGGCAGGGGAATCCAGGTACGCAGTATTTT
>NA|TRBV6-6|NA|TRBJ1-3
CASSSIGSGNTIYF
TGTGCCAGCAGCTCGATCGGGTCTGGAAACACCATATATTTT